Below are 26 T cell receptor beta chains sequenced from a single sample in a study of cytomegalovirus exposure and HLA in healthy donors. Use of 60 Vbeta and 13 Jbeta primers characterized the PCR. Data came from immunoSEQ multiplex PCR; TCRdb stores just in-frame clones and leaves some out. The data show about 130,000 clones, with approximately 85% seen just once and around 8.1% held by the top ten. The sequencing sample was made of PBMCs. These receptors originate from a woman between 45 and 60 years old in good health and CMV-seropositive.

The chain uses TRBV6-6 and TRBJ1-1, with 8 bases that match TRBD1. J lost 8 bases, V lost 6 bases, and 8 bases had no gene match. Germline V gene sequence: CDR1 MNHNY, CDR2 SVGAGI (reference sequence). CDR3 length equals 13 residues. The CDR3 loop is CASSLDRGAEAFF. CDR3 sequence (DNA): TGTGCCAGCAGCCTAGACAGGGGAGCCGAAGCTTTCTTT.

The V call is TRBV2, the J call TRBJ1-1; tentatively, D is TRBD1 (5 bases). With 11 bases removed from V and 4 bases from J, the gap between germline ends came to 14 bases. CDR3 length equals 12 residues. CDR1 and CDR2 from the germline V gene are SNHLY and FYNNEI. For the CDR3, the DNA is TGTGCCTGGCAGGGTTTGGGCACTGAAGCTTTCTTT. Encoded protein: CAWQGLGTEAFF.

The chain combines TRBV28 with TRBJ2-7; D perhaps matches TRBD2 (6 bases). Trimming left V 7 bases short and J 2 bases short, with 18 bases between. This CDR3 is 15 amino acids long. The germline gives CDR1 MDHEN, CDR2 SYDVKM. In DNA form, the CDR3 reads TGTGCCAGCACCTCTGGCGGGATGGAGACCTACGAGCAGTACTTC. Translated: CASTSGGMETYEQYF.

The chain links TRBV18 to TRBJ2-1, with D maybe TRBD2 (6 bases). Germline V gene data show CDR1 as KGHSH and CDR2 as LQKENI. The CDR3 contains 17 residues. Trimming shortened V by 3 bases and J by 7 bases, and 22 bases separated the two germline ends. For the CDR3, the DNA is TGTGCCAGCTCACCCCCTCAGGTTGCGGGGCGAGATAATGAGCAGTTCTTC. Amino acid sequence: CASSPPQVAGRDNEQFF.

The genes are TRBV7-3 and TRBJ2-1, with D perhaps TRBD1 (6 bases). The CDR3 covers 14 residues. The V end lost 3 bases, the J end lost 1 base, and 7 bases lay between the germline ends. Germline assignment: CDR1 SGHTA and CDR2 FQGTGA. CDR3 nucleotide sequence: TGTGCCAGCAGCTTCGGACAGTCCTACAATGAGCAGTTCTTC. Amino acid sequence: CASSFGQSYNEQFF.

The chain combines TRBV9 with TRBJ2-7; the D gene is possibly TRBD2 (6 bases). Germline loops: CDR1 SGDLS, CDR2 YYNGEE. V dropped 3 bases and J dropped 5 bases, with 15 bases sitting between them. The CDR3 consists of 14 residues. The CDR3 coding sequence is TGTGCCAGCAGCGCCCTGGGGGGAGCGGACGAGCAGTACTTC. Translated: CASSALGGADEQYF.

The chain carries TRBV7-3 and TRBJ2-7, with a possible D match to TRBD2 (5 bases). CDR3 length: 14 residues. In germline, CDR1 is SGHTA, CDR2 FQGTGA. V was cut by 1 base and J by 7 bases, with 14 bases left in between. CDR3 sequence: CASSLNGRTGEQYF. Written as DNA, the CDR3 is TGTGCCAGCAGCTTAAATGGGCGGACGGGGGAGCAGTACTTC. Drawing the rest from reference TRBV7-3 and TRBJ2-7, the complete variable domain is GAGVSQTPSNKVTEKGKYVELRCDPISGHTALYWYRQSLGQGPEFLIYFQGTGAADDSGLPNDRFFAVRPEGSVSTLKIQRTERGDSAVYLCASSLNGRTGEQYFGPGTRLTVT.

The chain combines TRBV9 with TRBJ1-1; a possible D gene is TRBD1 (6 bases). Deletions cut 3 bases from V and 1 base from J, with 7 bases between. Germline CDR1 is SGDLS and CDR2 is YYNGEE. The CDR3 has 13 residues. As DNA, the CDR3 is TGTGCCAGCAGCGCGACAGGGAACACTGAAGCTTTCTTT. It encodes CASSATGNTEAFF.

The V gene is TRBV30, the J gene TRBJ2-3; D is unresolved. V lost 2 bases, J lost 2 bases, and 8 bases lay in between. Germline CDR1 reads GTSNPN; CDR2 reads SVGIG (reference sequence). CDR3 length equals 13 residues. CDR3: CAWSRLDTDTQYF. CDR3 bases: TGTGCCTGGAGTCGGTTAGACACAGATACGCAGTATTTT.

The J gene is TRBJ2-1, the V gene TRBV4-1; weak D call: TRBD2 (5 bases). V shed 1 base and J shed 0 bases, with 16 bases lying between them. The CDR3 is 18 residues long. Germline CDR1 MGHRA, CDR2 YSYEKL. The CDR3 DNA is TGCGCCAGCAGCCAAGTTCGTCGCGACTACCTCTCCTACAATGAGCAGTTCTTC. Amino acids: CASSQVRRDYLSYNEQFF.

The V and J genes are TRBV2 and TRBJ1-1; D possibly corresponds to TRBD1 (6 bases). Germline V CDR1 and CDR2: SNHLY, FYNNEI. This CDR3 has 15 amino acids. The germline V and J ends were trimmed by 7 bases and 3 bases, with 18 bases remaining between them. The CDR3 nucleotides are TGTGCCAGCACCCAATGGGTGGGGGGGCACACTGAAGCTTTCTTT. It codes for CASTQWVGGHTEAFF.

The V gene is TRBV9, the J gene TRBJ2-2; 8 bases line up with TRBD2. CDR1 and CDR2 (germline): SGDLS, YYNGEE. V lost 4 bases to trimming and J lost 6 bases; unmatched junction nucleotides: 14. The CDR3 extends over 17 amino acids. CDR3 bases: TGTGCCAGCAGCTTTATGCCCGGGGGGGCCTTCCCCGGGGAGCTGTTTTTT. Translation gives CASSFMPGGAFPGELFF. Supplemented by reference TRBV9 and TRBJ2-2, the full variable domain reads DSGVTQTPKHLITATGQRVTLRCSPRSGDLSVYWYQQSLDQGLQFLIQYYNGEERAKGNILERFSAQQFPDLHSELNLSSLELGDSALYFCASSFMPGGAFPGELFFGEGSRLTVL.

This clone was counted once. J is TRBJ2-1 and V is TRBV21-1; TRBD1 was called by the table and not checked on the DNA. TRBV21-1 is tagged as a pseudogene. The CDR3 sequence is 16 residues long. The CDR3 reads CASNKEGQGAGNEQFF. CDR3 in DNA: TGTGCCAGCAACAAGGAGGGACAGGGGGCGGGAAATGAGCAGTTCTTC.

The chain combines TRBV2 with TRBJ2-2, with 9 bases that match TRBD1. The germline CDR1 and CDR2 sequences are SNHLY and FYNNEI. The CDR3 contains 14 residues. V shed 8 bases, J shed 5 bases, and the junction held 6 bases outside the gene matches. The CDR3 sequence: CASQGQGRTGELFF. As DNA, the CDR3 is TGTGCCAGCCAGGGACAGGGTAGGACCGGGGAGCTGTTTTTT.

The gene calls are TRBV4-3 and TRBJ2-5, with a possible D match to TRBD1 (6 bases). V lost 1 base to trimming and J lost 2 bases, with 11 bases between them. Germline loops: CDR1 LGHNA, CDR2 YSLEER. The CDR3 loop spans 15 amino acids. The CDR3 DNA reads TGCGCCAGCAGCCAAGGGGCGACAGGACAAGAGACCCAGTACTTC. Amino acid sequence: CASSQGATGQETQYF.

This rearrangement joins TRBV28 to TRBJ1-4, with TRBD1 matching 7 bases. In germline, CDR1 is MDHEN, CDR2 SYDVKM. V lost 5 bases and J lost 8; bases outside the gene matches: 2. CDR3 length: 12 residues. The CDR3 spells CASSQGGEKLFF. The CDR3 coding sequence is TGTGCCAGCAGTCAGGGGGGCGAAAAACTGTTTTTT.

The CDR3 is CASSDRVGYEQYF. CDR3 coding DNA: TGTGCCAGCAGTGACAGGGTCGGCTACGAGCAGTACTTC. The chain links TRBV5-6 to TRBJ2-7; 7 bases are shared with TRBD1. Germline trimming cut 5 bases from V and 3 bases from J; bases unmatched to any gene: 5. The CDR3 length is 13 residues. CDR1 and CDR2 (germline): SGHDT, YYEEEE.

This chain connects TRBV28 to TRBJ2-4, with D perhaps matching TRBD1 (5 bases). Between the trimmed V and J ends, which lost 2 bases and 3 bases, there was a span of 11 bases. This CDR3 is built from 15 residues. From germline, CDR1 is MDHEN and CDR2 SYDVKM. The CDR3 coding sequence is TGTGCCAGCAGTTTACCAGGGCTAGTCAAAAACATTCAGTACTTC. Protein product: CASSLPGLVKNIQYF.

The chain combines TRBV5-1 with TRBJ2-1; D gene ambiguous. There are 13 residues in the CDR3. Germline V lookup: CDR1 SGHRS, CDR2 YFSETQ. The V gene lost 2 bases and the J gene lost 7 bases, with 10 bases spanning the gap. The CDR3 DNA reads TGCGCCAGCAGCTTAGACTGGAGAAATGAGCAGTTCTTC. Protein: CASSLDWRNEQFF.

The chain couples TRBV5-1 to TRBJ1-1; the D gene is possibly TRBD1 (5 bases). The CDR3 covers 13 residues. The V end lost 7 bases, the J end lost 1 base, and 11 bases lay between the germline ends. Germline V gene sequence: CDR1 SGHRS, CDR2 YFSETQ. For the CDR3, the DNA is TGCGCCAGCTCCCCCCAGGGGAACACTGAAGCTTTCTTT. It is translated as CASSPQGNTEAFF.

This clone was observed a few times. CDR3 sequence: CASSPGQGDSNTEAFF. CDR3 sequence (DNA): TGTGCCAGCAGTCCAGGACAGGGGGATTCGAACACTGAAGCTTTCTTT. The J gene is TRBJ1-1, the V gene TRBV5-4, with 10 bases fitting TRBD1. Trimming cost V 5 bases and J 1 base; bases outside gene matches: 8. The CDR3 loop spans 16 amino acids. Germline V gives CDR1 SGHNT, CDR2 YYREEE (reference sequence).

Only a few counts were recorded for this clone. The rearrangement links TRBV30 to TRBJ1-5; D gene ambiguous. V was trimmed by 0 bases and J by 2 bases, leaving 5 bases between them. The germline V gene encodes CDR1 GTSNPN and CDR2 SVGIG (reference sequence). The CDR3 runs to 13 residues. DNA of the CDR3: TGTGCCTGGAGTGTAATCGGCAATCAGCCCCAGCATTTT. It is translated as CAWSVIGNQPQHF.

A note on this clone: The sample carries other DNA sequences with the same CDR3. The CDR3, as DNA: TGTGCCAGCAGTTTGAGTCCTTACGAGCAGTACTTC. It is translated as CASSLSPYEQYF. The rearrangement links TRBV28 to TRBJ2-7; the D is unclear. V was clipped by 3 bases and J by 4 bases, with 7 bases between them. CDR1 and CDR2 (germline): MDHEN, SYDVKM. The CDR3 runs to 12 residues.

The V and J genes are TRBV29-1 and TRBJ2-3; D is unclear. From germline, CDR1 is SQVTM and CDR2 ANQGSEA. CDR3 length: 15 residues. Trimming shortened V by 1 base and J by 4 bases, and 15 bases separated the two germline ends. CDR3 nucleotides: TGCAGCGTTGAAGTTGCTAGGCGATCCCCAGATACGCAGTATTTT. Amino acids: CSVEVARRSPDTQYF.

V gene TRBV6-1 combines with J gene TRBJ1-1, with a possible D match to TRBD1 (5 bases). There are 15 residues in the CDR3. Trimming pared 7 bases from V and 5 bases from J, leaving 20 bases between. From germline, CDR1 is MNHNS and CDR2 SASEGT. The CDR3 sequence is CASTWTPGRETEAFF. Written as DNA, the CDR3 is TGTGCCAGCACCTGGACACCCGGGAGGGAGACTGAAGCTTTCTTT.

This chain uses TRBV4-1 with TRBJ1-2; 7 bases align to TRBD1. The germline CDR1 and CDR2 sequences are MGHRA and YSYEKL. The CDR3 has 17 residues. J gave up 2 bases and V 0 bases, and 9 bases lay outside the gene matches. The DNA of the CDR3 is TGCGCCAGCAGCCAAGATACCTGGACAGGAGCAAACTATGGCTACACCTTC. Amino acids: CASSQDTWTGANYGYTF.